This entry concerns a single T cell receptor (beta chain). Its specificity is unknown. V shed 2 bases and J shed 6 bases, with 2 bases lying between them. Germline-derived CDR1 and CDR2 are SGHTA and FQGNSA. The CDR3 is 11 residues long. This specimen comes from a study of STAT3 mutations in large granular lymphocyte leukemia. Notes on the study in general: Differing intervals and regimens complicate linking therapy response to clone burden. At least one immunodominant TCR beta clonotype appeared in every T-cell large granular lymphocyte leukemia patient. All newly emerging clones after therapy were STAT3 wild type.

TCRbeta libraries averaged around 41,000 productive templates per sample. Assay: immunoSEQ multiplex PCR; the TCRdb copy retains only in-frame clones and omits some. Of more than 9,500 clones detected, about three quarters appear once; the ten largest clones hold around 45%. The source is a man between 60 and 75 years old with T-cell large granular lymphocyte leukemia. Some clones in this sample may be carry-over from other donors' samples. The rearrangement uses TRBV7-2 and TRBJ2-1; D gene uncertain. The sample was peripheral blood mononuclear cells. The CDR3 is CASSLTNEQFF. The CDR3, as DNA: TGTGCCAGCAGCTTAACCAATGAGCAGTTCTTC.